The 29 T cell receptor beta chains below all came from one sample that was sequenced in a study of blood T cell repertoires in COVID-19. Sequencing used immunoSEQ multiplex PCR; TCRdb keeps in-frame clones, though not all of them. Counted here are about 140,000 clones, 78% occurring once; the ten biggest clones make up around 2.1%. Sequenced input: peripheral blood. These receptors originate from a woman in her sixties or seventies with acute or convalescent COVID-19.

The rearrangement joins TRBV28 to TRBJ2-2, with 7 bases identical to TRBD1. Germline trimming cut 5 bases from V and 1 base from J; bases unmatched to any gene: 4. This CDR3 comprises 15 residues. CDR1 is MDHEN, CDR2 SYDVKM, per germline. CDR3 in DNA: TGTGCCAGCAGTGGGGGACAGAGGAACACCGGGGAGCTGTTTTTT. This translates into CASSGGQRNTGELFF.

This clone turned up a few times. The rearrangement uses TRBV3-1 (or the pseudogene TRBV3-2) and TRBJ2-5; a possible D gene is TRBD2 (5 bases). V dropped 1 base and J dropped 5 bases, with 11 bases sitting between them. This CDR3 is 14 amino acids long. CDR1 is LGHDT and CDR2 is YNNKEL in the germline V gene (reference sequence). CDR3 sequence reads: CASSQGLAGETQYF. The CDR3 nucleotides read TGTGCCAGCAGCCAAGGGCTAGCCGGTGAGACCCAGTACTTC.

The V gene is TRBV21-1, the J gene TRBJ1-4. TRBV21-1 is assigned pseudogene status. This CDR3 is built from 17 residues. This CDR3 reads CASSAYLPGGENEKLFF. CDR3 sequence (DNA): TGTGCCAGCAGCGCTTACTTACCGGGGGGGGAAAATGAAAAACTGTTTTTT.

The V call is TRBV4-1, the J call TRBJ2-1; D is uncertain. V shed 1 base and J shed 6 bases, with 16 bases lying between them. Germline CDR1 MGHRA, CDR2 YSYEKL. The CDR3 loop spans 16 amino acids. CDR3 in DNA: TGCGCCAGCAGCCAAGGAGAGGCCCAATCCCGCAATGAGCAGTTCTTC. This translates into CASSQGEAQSRNEQFF.

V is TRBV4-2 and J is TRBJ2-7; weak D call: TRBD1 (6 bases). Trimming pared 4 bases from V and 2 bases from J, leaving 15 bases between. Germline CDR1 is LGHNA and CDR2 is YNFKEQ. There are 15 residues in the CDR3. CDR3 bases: TGTGCCAGCAGCCGGGATGAGTCAGGGGCCTACGAGCAGTACTTC. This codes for CASSRDESGAYEQYF.

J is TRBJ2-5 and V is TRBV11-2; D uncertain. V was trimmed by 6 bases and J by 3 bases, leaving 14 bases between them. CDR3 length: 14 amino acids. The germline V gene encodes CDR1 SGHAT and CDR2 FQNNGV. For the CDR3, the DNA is TGTGCCAGCAGTTCCTTCGCAGTCGAAGAGACCCAGTACTTC. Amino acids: CASSSFAVEETQYF.

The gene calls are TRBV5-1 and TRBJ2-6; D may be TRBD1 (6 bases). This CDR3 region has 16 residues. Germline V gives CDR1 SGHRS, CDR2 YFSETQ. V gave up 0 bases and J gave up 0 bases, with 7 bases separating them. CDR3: CASSLVRGSGANVLTF. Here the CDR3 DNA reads TGCGCCAGCAGCTTGGTCAGGGGCTCTGGGGCCAACGTCCTGACTTTC. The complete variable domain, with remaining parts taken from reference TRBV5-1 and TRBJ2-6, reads KAGVTQTPRYLIKTRGQQVTLSCSPISGHRSVSWYQQTPGQGLQFLFEYFSETQRNKGNFPGRFSGRQFSNSRSEMNVSTLELGDSALYLCASSLVRGSGANVLTFGAGSRLTVL.

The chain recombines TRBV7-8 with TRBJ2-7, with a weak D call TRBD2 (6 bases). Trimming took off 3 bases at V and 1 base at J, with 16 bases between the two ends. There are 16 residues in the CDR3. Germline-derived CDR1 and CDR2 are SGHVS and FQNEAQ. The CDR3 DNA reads TGTGCCAGCAGCTTCCAAACTAGCCGTACATCCTACGAGCAGTACTTC. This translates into CASSFQTSRTSYEQYF.

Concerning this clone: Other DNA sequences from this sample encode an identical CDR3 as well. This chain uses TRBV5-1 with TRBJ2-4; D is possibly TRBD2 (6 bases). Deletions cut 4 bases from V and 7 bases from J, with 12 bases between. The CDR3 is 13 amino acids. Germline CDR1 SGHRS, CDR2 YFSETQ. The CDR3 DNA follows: TGCGCCAGCAGCCCGGGACTGGGGAACATTCAGTACTTC. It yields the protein CASSPGLGNIQYF.

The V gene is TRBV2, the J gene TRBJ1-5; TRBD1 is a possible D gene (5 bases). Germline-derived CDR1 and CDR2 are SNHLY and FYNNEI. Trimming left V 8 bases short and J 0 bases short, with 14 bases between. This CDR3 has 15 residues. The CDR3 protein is CASGDRGNSNQPQHF. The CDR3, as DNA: TGTGCCAGCGGGGATAGGGGAAATAGCAATCAGCCCCAGCATTTT.

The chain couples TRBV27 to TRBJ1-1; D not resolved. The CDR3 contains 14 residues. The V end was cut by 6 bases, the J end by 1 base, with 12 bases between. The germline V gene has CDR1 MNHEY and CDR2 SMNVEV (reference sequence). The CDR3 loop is CASSPTLRNTEAFF. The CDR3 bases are TGTGCCAGCAGCCCAACCTTGCGGAACACTGAAGCTTTCTTT.

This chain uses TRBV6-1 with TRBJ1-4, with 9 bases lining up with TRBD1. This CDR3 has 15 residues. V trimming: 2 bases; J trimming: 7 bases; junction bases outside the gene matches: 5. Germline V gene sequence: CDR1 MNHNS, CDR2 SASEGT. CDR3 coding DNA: TGTGCCAGCAGTGAATCGACAGGGGGAAGTGAAAAACTGTTTTTT. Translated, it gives CASSESTGGSEKLFF.

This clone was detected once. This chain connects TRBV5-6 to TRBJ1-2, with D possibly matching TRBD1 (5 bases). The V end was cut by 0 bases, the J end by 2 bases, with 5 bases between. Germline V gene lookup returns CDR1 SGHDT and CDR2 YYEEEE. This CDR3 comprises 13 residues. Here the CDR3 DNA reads TGTGCCAGCAGCTTGGGGGGCAACTATGGCTACACCTTC. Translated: CASSLGGNYGYTF.

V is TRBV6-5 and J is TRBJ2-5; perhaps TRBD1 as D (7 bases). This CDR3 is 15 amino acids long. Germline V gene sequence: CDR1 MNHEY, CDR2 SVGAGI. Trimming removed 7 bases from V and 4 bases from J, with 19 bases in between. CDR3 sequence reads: CASIWSRQGGETQYF. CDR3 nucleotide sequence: TGTGCCAGCATCTGGTCCAGACAGGGAGGAGAGACCCAGTACTTC.

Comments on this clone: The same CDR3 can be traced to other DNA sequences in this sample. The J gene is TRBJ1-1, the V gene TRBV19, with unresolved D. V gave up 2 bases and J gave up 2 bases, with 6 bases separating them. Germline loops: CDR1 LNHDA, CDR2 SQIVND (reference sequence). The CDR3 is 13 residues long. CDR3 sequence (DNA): TGTGCCAGTAGTATACCAGGAAACACTGAAGCTTTCTTT. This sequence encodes CASSIPGNTEAFF.

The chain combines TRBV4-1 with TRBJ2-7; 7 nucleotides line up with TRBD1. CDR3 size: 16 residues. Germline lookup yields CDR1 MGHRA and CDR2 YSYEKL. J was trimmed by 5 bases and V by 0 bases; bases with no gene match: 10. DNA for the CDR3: TGCGCCAGCAGCCAAGAGGTCACAGGGGTTCCCCACGAGCAGTACTTC. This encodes CASSQEVTGVPHEQYF.

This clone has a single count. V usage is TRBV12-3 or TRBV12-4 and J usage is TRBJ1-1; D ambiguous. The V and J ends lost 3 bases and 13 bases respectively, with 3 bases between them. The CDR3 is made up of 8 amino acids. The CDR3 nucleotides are TGTGCCAGCAGTTTCAGTTTCTTT. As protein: CASSFSFF.

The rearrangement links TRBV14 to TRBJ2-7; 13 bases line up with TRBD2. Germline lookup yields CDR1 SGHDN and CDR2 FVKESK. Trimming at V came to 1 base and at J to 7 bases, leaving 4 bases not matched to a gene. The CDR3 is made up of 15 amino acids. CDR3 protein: CASSQVLGLAGEQYF. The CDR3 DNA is TGTGCCAGCAGCCAAGTTTTGGGACTAGCGGGAGAGCAGTACTTC.

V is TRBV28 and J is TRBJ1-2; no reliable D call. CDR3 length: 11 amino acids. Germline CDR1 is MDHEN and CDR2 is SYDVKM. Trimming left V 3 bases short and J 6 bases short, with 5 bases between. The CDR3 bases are TGTGCCAGCAGTTTTCGGGATGGCTACACCTTC. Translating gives CASSFRDGYTF.

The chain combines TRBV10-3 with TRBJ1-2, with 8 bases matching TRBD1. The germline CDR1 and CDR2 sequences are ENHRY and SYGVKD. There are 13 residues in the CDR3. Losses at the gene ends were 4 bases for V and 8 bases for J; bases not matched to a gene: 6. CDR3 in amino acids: CAISADRVGGYTF. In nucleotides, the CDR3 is TGTGCCATCAGTGCGGACAGGGTGGGCGGCTACACCTTC.

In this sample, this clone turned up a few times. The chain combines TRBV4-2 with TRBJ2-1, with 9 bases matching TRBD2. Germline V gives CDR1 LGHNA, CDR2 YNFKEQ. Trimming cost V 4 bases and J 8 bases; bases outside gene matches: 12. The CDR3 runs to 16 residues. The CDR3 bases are TGTGCCAGCAGCCTACATCGTAGCGGGAGCTTCTATGAGCAGTTCTTC. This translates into CASSLHRSGSFYEQFF.

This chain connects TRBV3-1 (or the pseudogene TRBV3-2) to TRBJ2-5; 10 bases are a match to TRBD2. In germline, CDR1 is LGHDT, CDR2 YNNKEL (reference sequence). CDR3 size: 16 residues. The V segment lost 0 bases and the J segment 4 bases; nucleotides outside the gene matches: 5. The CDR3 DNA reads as TGTGCCAGCAGCCAAGATAGGGGACTAGCGATAGAGACCCAGTACTTC. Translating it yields CASSQDRGLAIETQYF.

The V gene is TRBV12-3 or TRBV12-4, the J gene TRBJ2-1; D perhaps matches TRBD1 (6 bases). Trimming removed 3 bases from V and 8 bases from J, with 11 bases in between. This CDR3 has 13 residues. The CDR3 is CASSFFRGDEQFF. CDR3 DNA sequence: TGTGCCAGCAGTTTCTTCAGGGGCGATGAGCAGTTCTTC.

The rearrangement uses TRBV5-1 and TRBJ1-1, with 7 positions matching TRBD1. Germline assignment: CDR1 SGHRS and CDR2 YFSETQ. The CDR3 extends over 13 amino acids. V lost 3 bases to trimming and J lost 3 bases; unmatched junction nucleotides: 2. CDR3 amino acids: CASSWDSHTEAFF. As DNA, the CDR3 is TGCGCCAGCAGCTGGGACAGTCACACTGAAGCTTTCTTT.

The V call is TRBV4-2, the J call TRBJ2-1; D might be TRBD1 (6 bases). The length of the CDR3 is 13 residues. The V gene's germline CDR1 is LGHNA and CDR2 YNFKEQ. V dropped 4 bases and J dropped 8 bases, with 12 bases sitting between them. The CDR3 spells CASSLGSGDEQFF. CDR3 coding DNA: TGTGCCAGCAGCCTGGGGTCAGGGGATGAGCAGTTCTTC.

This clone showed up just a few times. The CDR3 DNA is TGCGCCAGCAGCTTCGGACTAGCGCTCAATGAGCAGTTCTTC. Translating gives CASSFGLALNEQFF. The chain combines TRBV5-1 with TRBJ2-1; 9 bases fit TRBD2. CDR1 is SGHRS and CDR2 is YFSETQ in the germline V gene. The CDR3 is 14 amino acids. V shed 2 bases, J shed 6 bases, and the junction held 3 bases outside the gene matches.

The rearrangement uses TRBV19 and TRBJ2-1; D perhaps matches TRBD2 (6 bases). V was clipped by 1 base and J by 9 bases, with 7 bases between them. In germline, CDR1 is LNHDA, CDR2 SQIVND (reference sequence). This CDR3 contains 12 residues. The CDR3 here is CASSIGGVEQFF. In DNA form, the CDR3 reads TGTGCCAGTAGTATAGGGGGGGTTGAGCAGTTCTTC.

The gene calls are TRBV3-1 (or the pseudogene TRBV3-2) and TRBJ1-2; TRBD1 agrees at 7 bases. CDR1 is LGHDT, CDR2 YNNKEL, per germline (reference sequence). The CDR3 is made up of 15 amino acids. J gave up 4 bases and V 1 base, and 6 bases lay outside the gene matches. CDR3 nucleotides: TGTGCCAGCAGCCAAGTTAGACAGGGTCCCTATGGCTACACCTTC. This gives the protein CASSQVRQGPYGYTF.

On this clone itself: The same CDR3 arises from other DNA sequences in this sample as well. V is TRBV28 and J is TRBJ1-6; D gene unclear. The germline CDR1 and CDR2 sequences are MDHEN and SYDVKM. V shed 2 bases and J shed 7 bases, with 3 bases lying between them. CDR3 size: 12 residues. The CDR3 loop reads CASSLRNSPLHF. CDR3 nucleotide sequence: TGTGCCAGCAGTTTACGGAATTCACCCCTCCACTTT. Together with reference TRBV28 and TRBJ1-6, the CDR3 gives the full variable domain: DVKVTQSSRYLVKRTGEKVFLECVQDMDHENMFWYRQDPGLGLRLIYFSYDVKMKEKGDIPEGYSVSREKKERFSLILESASTNQTSMYLCASSLRNSPLHFGNGTRLTVT.